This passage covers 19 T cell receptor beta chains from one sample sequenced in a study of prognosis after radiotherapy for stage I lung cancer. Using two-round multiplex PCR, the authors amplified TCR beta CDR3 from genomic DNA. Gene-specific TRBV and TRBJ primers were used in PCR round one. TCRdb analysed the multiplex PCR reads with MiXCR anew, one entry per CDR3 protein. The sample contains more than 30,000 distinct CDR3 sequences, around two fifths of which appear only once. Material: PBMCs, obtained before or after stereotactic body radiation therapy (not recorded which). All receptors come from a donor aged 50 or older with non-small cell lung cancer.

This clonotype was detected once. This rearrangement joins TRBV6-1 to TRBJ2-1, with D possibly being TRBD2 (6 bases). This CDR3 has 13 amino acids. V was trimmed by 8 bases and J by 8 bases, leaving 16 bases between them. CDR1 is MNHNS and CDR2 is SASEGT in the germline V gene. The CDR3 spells CASGGSGGDEQFF. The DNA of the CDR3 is TGTGCCAGCGGAGGGTCCGGGGGTGATGAGCAGTTCTTC.

In DNA form, the CDR3 reads TGTGCCAGCAATAACGGGCCCTACAATGAGCAGTTCTTC. Residues: CASNNGPYNEQFF. V is TRBV6-1 and J is TRBJ2-1; D ambiguous. CDR1 MNHNS and CDR2 SASEGT come from the germline V gene. The CDR3 sequence is 13 residues long. The V and J ends lost 7 bases and 2 bases respectively, with 9 bases between them.

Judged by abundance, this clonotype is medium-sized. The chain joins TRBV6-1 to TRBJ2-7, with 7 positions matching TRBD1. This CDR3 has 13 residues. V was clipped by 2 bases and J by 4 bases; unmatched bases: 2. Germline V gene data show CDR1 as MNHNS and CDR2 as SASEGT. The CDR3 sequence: CASSERGHYEQYF. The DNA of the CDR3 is TGTGCCAGCAGTGAAAGGGGGCATTACGAGCAGTACTTC.

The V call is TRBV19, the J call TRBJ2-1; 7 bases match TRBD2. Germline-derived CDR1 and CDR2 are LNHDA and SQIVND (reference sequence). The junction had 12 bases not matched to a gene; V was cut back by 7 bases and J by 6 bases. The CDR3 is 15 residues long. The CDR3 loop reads CASNSCSSGVNEQFF. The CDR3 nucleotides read TGTGCCAGTAATAGCTGTTCTAGCGGAGTCAATGAGCAGTTCTTC. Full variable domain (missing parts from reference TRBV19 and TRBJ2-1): DGGITQSPKYLFRKEGQNVTLSCEQNLNHDAMYWYRQDPGQGLRLIYYSQIVNDFQKGDIAEGYSVSREKKESFPLTVTSAQKNPTAFYLCASNSCSSGVNEQFFGPGTRLTVL.

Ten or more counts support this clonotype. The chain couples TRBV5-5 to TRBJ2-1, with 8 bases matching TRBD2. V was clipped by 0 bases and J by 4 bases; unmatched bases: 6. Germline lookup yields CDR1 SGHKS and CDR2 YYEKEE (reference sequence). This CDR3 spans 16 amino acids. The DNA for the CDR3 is TGTGCCAGCAGCTTGGCAACTAGCGGACAATACAATGAGCAGTTCTTC. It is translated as CASSLATSGQYNEQFF.

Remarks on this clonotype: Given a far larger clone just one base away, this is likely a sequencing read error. The CDR3 DNA follows: TGTGCCAGCAGTCCGCCCTGCGGGGGCAATGAGCAGTTCTTC. Its protein is CASSPPCGGNEQFF. J is TRBJ2-5 and V is TRBV27, with 7 bases that match TRBD2. Matching the DNA end better, TRBJ2-1 makes the J call doubtful. The CDR3 has 14 residues. Germline loops: CDR1 MNHEY, CDR2 SMNVEV (reference sequence).

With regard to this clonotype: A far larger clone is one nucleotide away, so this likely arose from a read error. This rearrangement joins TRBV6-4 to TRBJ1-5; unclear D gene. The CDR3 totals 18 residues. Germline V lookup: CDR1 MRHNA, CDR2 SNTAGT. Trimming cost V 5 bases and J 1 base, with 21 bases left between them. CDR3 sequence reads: CASSTRYQLKGSNQPQHF. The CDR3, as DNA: TGTGCCAGCAGTACCCGGTACCAACTAAAAGGGAGCAATCAGCCCCAGCATTTT.

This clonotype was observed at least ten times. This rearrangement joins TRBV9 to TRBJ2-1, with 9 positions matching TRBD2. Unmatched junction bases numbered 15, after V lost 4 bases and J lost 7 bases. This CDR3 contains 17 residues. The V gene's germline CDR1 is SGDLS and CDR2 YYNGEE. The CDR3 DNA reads TGTGCCAGCAGCCCACGACTAGCGGACAGCCCTTCGAATGAGCAGTTCTTC. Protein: CASSPRLADSPSNEQFF.

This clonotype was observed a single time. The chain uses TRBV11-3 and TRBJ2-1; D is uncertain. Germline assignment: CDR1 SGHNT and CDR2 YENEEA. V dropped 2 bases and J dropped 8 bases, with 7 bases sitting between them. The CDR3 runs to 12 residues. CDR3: CASSLSKDEQFF. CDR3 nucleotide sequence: TGTGCCAGCAGCTTAAGTAAAGATGAGCAGTTCTTC.

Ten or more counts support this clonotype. The CDR3 sequence is CSARESGGYNEQFF. CDR3 coding DNA: TGCAGTGCTAGAGAAAGCGGGGGCTACAATGAGCAGTTCTTC. The chain uses TRBV20-1 and TRBJ2-1, with 8 positions matching TRBD2. Looked up from germline, CDR1 is DFQATT and CDR2 is SNEGSKA (reference sequence). CDR3 length equals 14 residues. V lost 0 bases and J lost 3; bases outside the gene matches: 1.

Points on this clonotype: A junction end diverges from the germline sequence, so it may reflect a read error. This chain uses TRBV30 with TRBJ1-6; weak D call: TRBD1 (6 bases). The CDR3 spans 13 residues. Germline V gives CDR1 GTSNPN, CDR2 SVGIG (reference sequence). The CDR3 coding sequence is TGTGCCTGGATGGGACATAGGAATTCACCCCCCCACTTT. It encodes CAWMGHRNSPPHF.

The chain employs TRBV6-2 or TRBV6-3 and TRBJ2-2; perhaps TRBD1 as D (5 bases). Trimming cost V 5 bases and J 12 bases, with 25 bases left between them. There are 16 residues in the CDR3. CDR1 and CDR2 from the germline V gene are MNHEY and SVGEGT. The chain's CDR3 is CASSGASAPNTRKLFF. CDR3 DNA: TGTGCCAGCAGTGGGGCGAGCGCACCGAACACCAGGAAGCTGTTTTTT.

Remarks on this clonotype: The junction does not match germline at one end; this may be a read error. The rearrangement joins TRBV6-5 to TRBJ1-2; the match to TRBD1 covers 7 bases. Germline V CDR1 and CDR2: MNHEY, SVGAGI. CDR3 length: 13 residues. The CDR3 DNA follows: TGTTCCAGCAGTTCAGACAGGGTCCACGGCTACACCTTC. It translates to CSSSSDRVHGYTF.

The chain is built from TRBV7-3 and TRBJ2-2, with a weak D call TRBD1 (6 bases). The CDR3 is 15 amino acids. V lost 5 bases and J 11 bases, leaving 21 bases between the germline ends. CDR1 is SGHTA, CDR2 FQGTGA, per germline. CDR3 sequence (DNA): TGTGCCAGCAGCCCCGGGACATTGCACACCGTTGAGCTGTTTTTT. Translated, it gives CASSPGTLHTVELFF.

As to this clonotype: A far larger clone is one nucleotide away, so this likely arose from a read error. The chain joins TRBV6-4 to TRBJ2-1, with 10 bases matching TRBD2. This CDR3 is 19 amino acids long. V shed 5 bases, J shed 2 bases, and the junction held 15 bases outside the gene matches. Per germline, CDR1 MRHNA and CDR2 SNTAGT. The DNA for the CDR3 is TGTGCCAGCAGTACCGAACTAGCGGGGCCTTTCTTTGCCTACAATGAGCAGTTCTTC. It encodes CASSTELAGPFFAYNEQFF.

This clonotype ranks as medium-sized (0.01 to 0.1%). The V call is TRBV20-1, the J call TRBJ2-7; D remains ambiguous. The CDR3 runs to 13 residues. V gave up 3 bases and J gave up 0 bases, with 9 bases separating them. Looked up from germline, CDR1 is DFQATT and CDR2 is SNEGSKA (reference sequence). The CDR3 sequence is CSASSSASYEQYF. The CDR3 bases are TGCAGTGCTAGTTCTAGTGCCTCCTACGAGCAGTACTTC.

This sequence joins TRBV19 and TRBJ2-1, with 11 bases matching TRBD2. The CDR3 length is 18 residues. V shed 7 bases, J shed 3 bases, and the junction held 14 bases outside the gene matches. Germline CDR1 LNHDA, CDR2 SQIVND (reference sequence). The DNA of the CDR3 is TGTGCCAGTACCGGGTGGATAGCGGGGGGGGTGATCTACAATGAGCAGTTCTTC. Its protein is CASTGWIAGGVIYNEQFF.

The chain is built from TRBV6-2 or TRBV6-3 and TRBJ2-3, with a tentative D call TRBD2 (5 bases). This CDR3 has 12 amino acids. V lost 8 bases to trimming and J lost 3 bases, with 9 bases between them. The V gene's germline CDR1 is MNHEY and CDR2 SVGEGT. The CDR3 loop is CASEGATDTQYF. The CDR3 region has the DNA TGTGCCAGCGAGGGCGCTACAGATACGCAGTATTTT.

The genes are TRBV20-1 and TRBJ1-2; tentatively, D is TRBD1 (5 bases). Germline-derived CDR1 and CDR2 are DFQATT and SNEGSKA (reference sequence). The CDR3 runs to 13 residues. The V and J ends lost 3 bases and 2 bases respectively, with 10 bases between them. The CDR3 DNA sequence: TGCAGTGCTAGGGACACGTTAAACTATGGCTACACCTTC. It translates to CSARDTLNYGYTF.